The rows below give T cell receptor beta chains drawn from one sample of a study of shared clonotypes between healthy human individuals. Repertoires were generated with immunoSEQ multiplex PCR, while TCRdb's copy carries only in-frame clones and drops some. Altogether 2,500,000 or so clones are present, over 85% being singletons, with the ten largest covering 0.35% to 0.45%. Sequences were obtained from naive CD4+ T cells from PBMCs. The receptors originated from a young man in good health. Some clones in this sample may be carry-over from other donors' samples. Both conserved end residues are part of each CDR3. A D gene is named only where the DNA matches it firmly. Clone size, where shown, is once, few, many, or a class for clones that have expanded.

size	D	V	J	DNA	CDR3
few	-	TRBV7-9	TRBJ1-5	TGTGCCAGCAGCTTGGGCCCGGATCAGCCCCAGCATTTT	CASSLGPDQPQHF
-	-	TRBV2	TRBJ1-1	TGTGCCAGCAGTGAAGCTGGGGGCCCCTCTTCGGCTTTCTTT	CASSEAGGPSSAFF
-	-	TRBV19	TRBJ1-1	TGTGCCAGTAGTCCCCTCCTTAACACTGAAGCTTTCTTT	CASSPLLNTEAFF
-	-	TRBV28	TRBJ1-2	TGTGCCAGCAGTTCACAGCTTAACTATGGCTACACCTTC	CASSSQLNYGYTF
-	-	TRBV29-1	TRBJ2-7	TGCAGCGTTGTCGGCCGGCACACCTACGAGCAGTACTTC	CSVVGRHTYEQYF
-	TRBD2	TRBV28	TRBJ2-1	TGTGCCAGCAGGCTAGGGACTAGCGGGAAGGATGAGCAGTTCTTC	CASRLGTSGKDEQFF
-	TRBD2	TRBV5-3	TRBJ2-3	TGTGCCAGAAGCTTGGGTGGAGTTCGGCGGGAGGGCCCCCCAGATACGCAGTATTTT	CARSLGGVRREGPPDTQYF
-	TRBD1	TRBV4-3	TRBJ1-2	TGCGCCAGCAGCCAGACAGGGCTCTATGGCTACACCTTC	CASSQTGLYGYTF
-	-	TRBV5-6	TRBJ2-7	TGTGCCAGCAGCTTTTTTGCGACAGATTACTACGAGCAGTACTTC	CASSFFATDYYEQYF
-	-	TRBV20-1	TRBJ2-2	TGCAGTGCTAGTAGGTGGGGGGAGCTGTTTTTT	CSASRWGELFF
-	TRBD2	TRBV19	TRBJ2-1	TGTGCCAGTAGTATTCTGCTAGCGGGAGGTGGGGAGCAGTTCTTC	CASSILLAGGGEQFF
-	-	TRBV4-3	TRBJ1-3	TGCGCCAGCAGCCTCGGGAGGGAGGGAGGAAACACCATATATTTT	CASSLGREGGNTIYF
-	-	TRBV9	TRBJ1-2	TGTGCCAGCAGCGTAGATGCAAGCAGCTATGGCTACACCTTC	CASSVDASSYGYTF
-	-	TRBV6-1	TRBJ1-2	TGTGCCAGCAGTGCCGGCGGGGCTAACTATGGCTACACCTTC	CASSAGGANYGYTF
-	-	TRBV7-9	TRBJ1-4	TGTGCCAGCAGCTATGCGTTAATGTTGGGTTTTGAGGACGAAAAACTGTTTTTT	CASSYALMLGFEDEKLFF
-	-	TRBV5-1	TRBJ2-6	TGCGCCAGCAGCTTAAACTCGCCGACAGCCCTCTCTGGGGCCAACGTCCTGACTTTC	CASSLNSPTALSGANVLTF
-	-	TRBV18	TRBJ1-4	TGTGCCAGCTCACCCCCGGACAGTCTTAATGAAAAACTGTTTTTT	CASSPPDSLNEKLFF
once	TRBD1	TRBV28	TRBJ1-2	TGTGCCAGCAGCCCACAGGGGCTTGGCTACACCTTC	CASSPQGLGYTF
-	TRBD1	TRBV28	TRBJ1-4	TGTGCCAGCACCCGAGACAGGGGGAAGAGGGAAAAACTGTTTTTT	CASTRDRGKREKLFF
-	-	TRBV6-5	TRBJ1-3	TGTGCCAGCAGTACCCTAGGGGGCTCTGGAAACACCATATATTTT	CASSTLGGSGNTIYF
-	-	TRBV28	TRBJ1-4	TGTGCCAGCAAGGACGGGGGTGCAACTAATGAAAAACTGTTTTTT	CASKDGGATNEKLFF
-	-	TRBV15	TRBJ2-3	TGTGCCACCAGCAGAGTGGGCCCGGGCACCCACACAGATACGCAGTATTTT	CATSRVGPGTHTDTQYF
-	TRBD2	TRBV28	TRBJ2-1	TGTGCCAGCAGTTTCCGGACTAGCGGCAATGAGCAGTTCTTC	CASSFRTSGNEQFF
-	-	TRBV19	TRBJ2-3	TGTGCCAGTAGTATATTGGGTGGCACAGATACGCAGTATTTT	CASSILGGTDTQYF
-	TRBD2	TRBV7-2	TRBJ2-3	TGTGCCACCGGTCGGGCTAGCGGGAGTGGTACAGATACGCAGTATTTT	CATGRASGSGTDTQYF
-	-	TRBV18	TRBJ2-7	TGTGCCAGCTCCCCAGACATTCCCTACGAGCAGTACTTC	CASSPDIPYEQYF
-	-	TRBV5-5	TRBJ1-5	TGTGCCAGCAGCTTGAGTCATAGCAATCAGCCCCAGCATTTT	CASSLSHSNQPQHF
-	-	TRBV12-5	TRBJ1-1	TGTGCTAGTGGTCCGAGGTTCGGAGAAGCTTTCTTT	CASGPRFGEAFF
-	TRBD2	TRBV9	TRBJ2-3	TGTGCCAGCAGCGTAACGAAGCGGGACCTGTCAGATACGCAGTATTTT	CASSVTKRDLSDTQYF
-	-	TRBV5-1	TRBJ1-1	TGCGCCAGCAGCTTGGAACAGTTAACTGAAGCTTTCTTT	CASSLEQLTEAFF